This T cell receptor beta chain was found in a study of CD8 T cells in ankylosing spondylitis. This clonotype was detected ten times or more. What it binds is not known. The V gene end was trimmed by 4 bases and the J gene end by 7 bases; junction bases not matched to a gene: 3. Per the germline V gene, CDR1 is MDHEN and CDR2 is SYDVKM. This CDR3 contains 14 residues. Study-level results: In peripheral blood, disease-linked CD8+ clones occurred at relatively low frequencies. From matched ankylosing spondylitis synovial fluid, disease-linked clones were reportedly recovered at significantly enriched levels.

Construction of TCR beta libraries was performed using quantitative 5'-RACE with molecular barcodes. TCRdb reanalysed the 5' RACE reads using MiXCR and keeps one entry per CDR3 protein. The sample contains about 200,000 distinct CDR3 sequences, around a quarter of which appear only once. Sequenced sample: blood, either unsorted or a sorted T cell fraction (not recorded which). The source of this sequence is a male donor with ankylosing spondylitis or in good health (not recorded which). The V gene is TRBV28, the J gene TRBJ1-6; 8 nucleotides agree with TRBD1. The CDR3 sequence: CASSSRGQNSPLHF. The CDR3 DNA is TGTGCCAGCAGTTCCAGGGGGCAAAATTCACCCCTCCACTTT.